One and the same sample provided the 14 T cell receptor beta chains below, sequenced in a study of cytomegalovirus exposure and HLA in healthy donors. A multiplex PCR was run with 60 Vbeta primers and 13 Jbeta primers. The protocol was immunoSEQ multiplex PCR, while the TCRdb copy is restricted to in-frame clones and leaves out a portion. The sample records about 47,000 clones, approximately 67% being singletons. The specimen sequenced was PBMCs. The origin of the receptors is a man aged 25-45 years in good health and CMV-seronegative.

The rearrangement uses TRBV11-2 and TRBJ1-1; 8 bases are shared with TRBD1. V dropped 5 bases and J dropped 4; count of bases not matched to a gene: 9. Germline CDR1 and CDR2: SGHAT and FQNNGV. CDR3 size: 15 residues. The CDR3 DNA reads TGTGCCAGCAGCACCCGGACAGGGTGGACCACTGAAGCTTTCTTT. It specifies CASSTRTGWTTEAFF.

This chain connects TRBV5-4 to TRBJ2-5; 12 bases are shared with TRBD2. V was pared by 2 bases and J by 2 bases, with 7 bases of the junction left unmatched. The CDR3 consists of 17 residues. Germline V gene sequence: CDR1 SGHNT, CDR2 YYREEE (reference sequence). The CDR3 DNA is TGTGCCAGCAGCTTTCCGACTAGCGGGAGAGCTCAAGAGACCCAGTACTTC. It specifies CASSFPTSGRAQETQYF. Full variable domain (missing parts from reference TRBV5-4 and TRBJ2-5): ETGVTQSPTHLIKTRGQQVTLRCSSQSGHNTVSWYQQALGQGPQFIFQYYREEENGRGNFPPRFSGLQFPNYSSELNVNALELDDSALYLCASSFPTSGRAQETQYFGPGTRLLVL.

The rearrangement uses TRBV15 and TRBJ2-1; 9 bases map to TRBD2. V gave up 0 bases and J gave up 8 bases; unmatched junction bases: 11. Germline V CDR1 and CDR2: LNHNV, YYDKDF (reference sequence). The CDR3 has 17 residues. CDR3 nucleotides: TGTGCCACCAGCAGAGATCTAGGGCGGCGGGAGGGCCATGAGCAGTTCTTC. This codes for CATSRDLGRREGHEQFF. Combining the CDR3 with reference TRBV15 and TRBJ2-1 gives the whole variable domain DAMVIQNPRYQVTQFGKPVTLSCSQTLNHNVMYWYQQKSSQAPKLLFHYYDKDFNNEADTPDNFQSRRPNTSFCFLDIRSPGLGDTAMYLCATSRDLGRREGHEQFFGPGTRLTVL.

The chain uses TRBV5-1 and TRBJ2-1; TRBD2 aligns across 12 bases. The CDR3 loop spans 15 amino acids. The V gene end was trimmed by 0 bases and the J gene end by 6 bases; junction bases not matched to a gene: 1. Per germline, CDR1 SGHRS and CDR2 YFSETQ. This CDR3 is CASSLGLAGVNEQFF. Here the CDR3 DNA reads TGCGCCAGCAGCTTGGGACTAGCGGGAGTCAATGAGCAGTTCTTC.

This clone has only one observation. The V gene is TRBV7-8, the J gene TRBJ1-3; D might be TRBD1 (5 bases). Germline V lookup: CDR1 SGHVS, CDR2 FQNEAQ. The CDR3 is 20 amino acids. Trimming stripped 2 bases from V and 7 bases from J, with 30 bases between. CDR3 amino acids: CASSLFSRRLSGGERNTIYF. CDR3 DNA: TGTGCCAGCAGCTTATTTAGTCGAAGACTATCGGGGGGGGAACGGAACACCATATATTTT.

The chain has TRBV29-1 and TRBJ2-7; TRBD2 matches 7 bases. The germline CDR1 and CDR2 sequences are SQVTM and ANQGSEA. The CDR3 has 11 amino acids. V lost 2 bases to trimming and J lost 6 bases; unmatched junction nucleotides: 1. CDR3 sequence (DNA): TGCAGCGTTGAAACGGGGGGCGAGCAGTACTTC. Translating it yields CSVETGGEQYF.

V is TRBV10-3 and J is TRBJ2-1; 8 bases are shared with TRBD2. V shed 0 bases, J shed 2 bases, and the junction held 9 bases outside the gene matches. The CDR3 is 18 amino acids. Germline V gives CDR1 ENHRY, CDR2 SYGVKD. The DNA for the CDR3 is TGTGCCATCAGTGAGTCGCCTAGCGGGTTAGTCACCTACAATGAGCAGTTCTTC. The encoded protein is CAISESPSGLVTYNEQFF.

The chain uses TRBV5-1 and TRBJ2-7, with D tentatively TRBD1 (5 bases). The CDR3 length is 14 residues. CDR1 and CDR2 (germline): SGHRS, YFSETQ. Trimming shortened V by 2 bases and J by 0 bases, and 9 bases separated the two germline ends. Here the CDR3 reads CASSLPRDSYEQYF. The CDR3 DNA sequence: TGCGCCAGCAGCTTACCCAGGGACTCCTACGAGCAGTACTTC.

The chain joins TRBV6-5 to TRBJ2-1, with 7 bases aligning to TRBD2. CDR3 size: 15 residues. Germline-derived CDR1 and CDR2 are MNHEY and SVGAGI. Trimming cost V 4 bases and J 8 bases; bases outside gene matches: 11. This chain's CDR3 is CASSSPGGSYHEQFF. The CDR3 nucleotides are TGTGCCAGCAGTTCCCCAGGCGGGAGTTATCATGAGCAGTTCTTC.

This chain uses TRBV19 with TRBJ2-7; D gene ambiguous. There are 13 residues in the CDR3. Germline V lookup: CDR1 LNHDA, CDR2 SQIVND (reference sequence). V gave up 4 bases and J gave up 0 bases, with 7 bases separating them. For the CDR3, the DNA is TGTGCCAGTAGTACCAGGTTCTCCTACGAGCAGTACTTC. It is translated as CASSTRFSYEQYF.

The chain recombines TRBV6-5 with TRBJ1-5, with D possibly matching TRBD1 (6 bases). Trimming took 5 bases from V and 3 from J, leaving 11 bases between them. This CDR3 is 14 amino acids long. Per the germline V gene, CDR1 is MNHEY and CDR2 is SVGAGI. The CDR3 protein is CASSPQGNNQPQHF. The DNA of the CDR3 is TGTGCCAGCAGTCCACAGGGAAACAATCAGCCCCAGCATTTT.

The V gene is TRBV19, the J gene TRBJ1-1; no clear D gene. Trimming removed 7 bases at V and 1 base at J, with 4 bases between. CDR1 and CDR2 (germline): LNHDA, SQIVND (reference sequence). This CDR3 is built from 11 residues. In DNA, the CDR3 is TGTGCCAGTACGCGGAACACTGAAGCTTTCTTT. Residues: CASTRNTEAFF.

J is TRBJ2-5 and V is TRBV7-9; 9 bases fit TRBD1. CDR3 length equals 15 residues. From germline, CDR1 is SEHNR and CDR2 FQNEAQ (reference sequence). The V and J ends lost 5 bases and 5 bases, in that order; junction bases with no gene match: 9. The CDR3 sequence: CASSLEGQGFETQYF. The CDR3 DNA reads TGTGCCAGCAGCCTGGAGGGACAGGGTTTTGAGACCCAGTACTTC.

The chain recombines TRBV6-5 with TRBJ1-1, with a weak D call TRBD1 (5 bases). CDR1 and CDR2 from the germline V gene are MNHEY and SVGAGI. The CDR3 contains 13 residues. V dropped 6 bases and J dropped 0 bases, with 8 bases sitting between them. The CDR3 nucleotides are TGTGCCAGCAGGGGGCAGATGAACACTGAAGCTTTCTTT. Protein product: CASRGQMNTEAFF.